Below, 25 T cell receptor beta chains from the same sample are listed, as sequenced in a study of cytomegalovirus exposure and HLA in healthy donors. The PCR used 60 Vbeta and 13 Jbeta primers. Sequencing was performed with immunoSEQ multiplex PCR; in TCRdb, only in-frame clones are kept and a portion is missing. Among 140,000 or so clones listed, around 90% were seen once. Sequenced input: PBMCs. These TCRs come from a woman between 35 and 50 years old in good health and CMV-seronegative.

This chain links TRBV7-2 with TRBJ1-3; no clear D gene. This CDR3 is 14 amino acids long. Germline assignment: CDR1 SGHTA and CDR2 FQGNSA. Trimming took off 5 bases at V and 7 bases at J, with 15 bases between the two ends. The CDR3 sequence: CASSPGRVSNTIYF. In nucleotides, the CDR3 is TGTGCCAGCAGCCCTGGGAGGGTCTCCAACACCATATATTTT.

The CDR3 sequence: CASSLGKGTTNNEQFF. CDR3 DNA: TGCGCCAGCAGCCTTGGAAAGGGGACTACTAACAATGAGCAGTTCTTC. The chain links TRBV4-3 to TRBJ2-1; 7 positions match TRBD2. V was pared by 4 bases and J by 5 bases, with 11 bases of the junction left unmatched. Germline CDR1 and CDR2: LGHNA and YSLEER. The CDR3 is 16 residues long.

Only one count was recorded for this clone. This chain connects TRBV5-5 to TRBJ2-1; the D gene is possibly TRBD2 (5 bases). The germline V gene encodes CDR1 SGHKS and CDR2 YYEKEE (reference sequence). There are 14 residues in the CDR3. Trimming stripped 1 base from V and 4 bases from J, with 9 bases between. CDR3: CASSLLARYNEQFF. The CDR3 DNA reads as TGTGCCAGCAGCTTGCTAGCCCGATACAATGAGCAGTTCTTC.

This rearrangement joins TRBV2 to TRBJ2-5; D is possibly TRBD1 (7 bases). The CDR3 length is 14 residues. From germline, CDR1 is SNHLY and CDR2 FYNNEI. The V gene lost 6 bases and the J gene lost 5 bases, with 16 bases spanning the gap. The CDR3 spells CASRRQGGGETQYF. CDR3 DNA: TGTGCCAGCAGGCGTCAGGGGGGCGGGGAGACCCAGTACTTC.

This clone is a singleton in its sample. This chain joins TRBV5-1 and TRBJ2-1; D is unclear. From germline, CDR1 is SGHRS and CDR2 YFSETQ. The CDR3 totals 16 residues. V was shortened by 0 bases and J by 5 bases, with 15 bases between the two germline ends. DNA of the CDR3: TGCGCCAGCAGCTTGGGCATTGCTACCGAACACAATGAGCAGTTCTTC. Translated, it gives CASSLGIATEHNEQFF.

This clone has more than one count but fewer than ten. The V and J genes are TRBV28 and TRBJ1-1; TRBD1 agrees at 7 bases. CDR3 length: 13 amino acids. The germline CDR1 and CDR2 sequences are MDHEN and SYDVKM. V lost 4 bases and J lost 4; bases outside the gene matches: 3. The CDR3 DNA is TGTGCCAGCAGTTCCTACAGGGGCACTGAAGCTTTCTTT. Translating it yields CASSSYRGTEAFF.

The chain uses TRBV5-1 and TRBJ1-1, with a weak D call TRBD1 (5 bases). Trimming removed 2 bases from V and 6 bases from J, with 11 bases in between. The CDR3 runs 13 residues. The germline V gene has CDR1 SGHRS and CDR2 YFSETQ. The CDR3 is CASSLGVGAEAFF. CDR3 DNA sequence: TGCGCCAGCAGCTTAGGTGTAGGGGCTGAAGCTTTCTTT.

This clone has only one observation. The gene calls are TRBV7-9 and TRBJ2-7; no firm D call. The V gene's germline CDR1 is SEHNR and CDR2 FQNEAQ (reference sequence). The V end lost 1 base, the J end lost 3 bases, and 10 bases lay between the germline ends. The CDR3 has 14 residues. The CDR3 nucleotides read TGTGCCAGCAGCTTAGGGGCTGCGATCTACGAGCAGTACTTC. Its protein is CASSLGAAIYEQYF.

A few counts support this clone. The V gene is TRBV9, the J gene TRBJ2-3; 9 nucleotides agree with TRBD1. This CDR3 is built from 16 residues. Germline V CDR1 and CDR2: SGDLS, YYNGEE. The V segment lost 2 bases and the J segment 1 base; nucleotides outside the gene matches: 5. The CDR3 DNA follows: TGTGCCAGCAGCGTCGTGGGGGACAGGGGCACAGATACGCAGTATTTT. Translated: CASSVVGDRGTDTQYF.

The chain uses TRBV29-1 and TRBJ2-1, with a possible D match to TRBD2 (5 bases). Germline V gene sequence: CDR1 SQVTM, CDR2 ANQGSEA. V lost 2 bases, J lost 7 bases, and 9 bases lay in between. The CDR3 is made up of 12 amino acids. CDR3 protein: CSVEIRGNEQFF. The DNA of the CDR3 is TGCAGCGTTGAAATTCGGGGAAATGAGCAGTTCTTC.

The CDR3, as DNA: TGTGCCTGGAGTGTACTAGGGGGAGGCTACACCTTC. This codes for CAWSVLGGGYTF. The chain employs TRBV30 and TRBJ1-2; the D gene is possibly TRBD1 (6 bases). Germline CDR1 is GTSNPN and CDR2 is SVGIG (reference sequence). The CDR3 covers 12 residues. Trimming removed 0 bases from V and 8 bases from J, with 10 bases in between.

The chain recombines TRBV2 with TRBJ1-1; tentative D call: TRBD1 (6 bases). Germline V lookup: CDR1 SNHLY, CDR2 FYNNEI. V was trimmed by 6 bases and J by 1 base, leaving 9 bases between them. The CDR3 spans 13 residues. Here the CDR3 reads CASSPGQNTEAFF. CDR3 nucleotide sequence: TGTGCCAGCAGCCCGGGACAGAACACTGAAGCTTTCTTT. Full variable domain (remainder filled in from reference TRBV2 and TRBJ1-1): EPEVTQTPSHQVTQMGQEVILRCVPISNHLYFYWYRQILGQKVEFLVSFYNNEISEKSEIFDDQFSVERPDGSNFTLKIRSTKLEDSAMYFCASSPGQNTEAFFGQGTRLTVV.

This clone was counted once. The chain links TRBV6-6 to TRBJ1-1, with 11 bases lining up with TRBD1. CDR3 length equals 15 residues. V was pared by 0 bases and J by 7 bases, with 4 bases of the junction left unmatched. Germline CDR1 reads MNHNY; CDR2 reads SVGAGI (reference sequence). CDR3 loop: CASSYSGTGGGEAFF. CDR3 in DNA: TGTGCCAGCAGTTACTCCGGGACAGGGGGAGGTGAAGCTTTCTTT.

CDR3 loop: CASSFTTGVNYGYTF. The DNA of the CDR3 is TGTGCCAGCAGCTTCACGACAGGGGTTAACTATGGCTACACCTTC. V and J are TRBV5-4 and TRBJ1-2; 8 bases line up with TRBD1. After removal of 2 bases from V and 1 base from J, the junction contained 4 bases not matched to a gene. This CDR3 is built from 15 residues. From germline, CDR1 is SGHNT and CDR2 YYREEE (reference sequence).

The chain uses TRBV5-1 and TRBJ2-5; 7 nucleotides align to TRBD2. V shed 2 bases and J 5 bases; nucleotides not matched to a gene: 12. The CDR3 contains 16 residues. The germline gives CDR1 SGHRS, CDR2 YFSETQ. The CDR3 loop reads CASSLNLAPRGETQYF. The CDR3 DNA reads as TGCGCCAGCAGCTTAAACCTCGCCCCGCGGGGGGAGACCCAGTACTTC.

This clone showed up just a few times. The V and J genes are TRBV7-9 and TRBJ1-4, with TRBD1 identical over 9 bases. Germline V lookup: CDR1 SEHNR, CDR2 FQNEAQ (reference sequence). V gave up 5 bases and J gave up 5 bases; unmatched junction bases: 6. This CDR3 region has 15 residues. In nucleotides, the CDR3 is TGTGCCAGCAGCCGCTGGGGGACAGGGAATGAAAAACTGTTTTTT. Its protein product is CASSRWGTGNEKLFF.

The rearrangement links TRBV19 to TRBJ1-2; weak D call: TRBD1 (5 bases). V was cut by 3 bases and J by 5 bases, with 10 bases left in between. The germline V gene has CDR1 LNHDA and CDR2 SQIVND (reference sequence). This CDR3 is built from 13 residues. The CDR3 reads CASSISTGYGYTF. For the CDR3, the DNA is TGTGCCAGTAGTATTTCCACAGGTTATGGCTACACCTTC.

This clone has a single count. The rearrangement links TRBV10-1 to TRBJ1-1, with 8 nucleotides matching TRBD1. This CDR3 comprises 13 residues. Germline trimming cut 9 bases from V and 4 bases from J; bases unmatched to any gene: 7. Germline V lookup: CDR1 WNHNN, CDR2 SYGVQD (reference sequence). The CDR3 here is CARIRGLCTEAFF. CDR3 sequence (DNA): TGCGCCAGAATCAGGGGGCTGTGCACTGAAGCTTTCTTT.

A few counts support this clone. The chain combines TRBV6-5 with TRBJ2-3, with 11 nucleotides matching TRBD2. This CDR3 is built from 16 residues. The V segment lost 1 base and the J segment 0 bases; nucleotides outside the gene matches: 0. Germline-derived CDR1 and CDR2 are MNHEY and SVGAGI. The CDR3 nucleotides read TGTGCCAGCAGTTACTGGACTAGCGGGAGCACAGATACGCAGTATTTT. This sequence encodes CASSYWTSGSTDTQYF.

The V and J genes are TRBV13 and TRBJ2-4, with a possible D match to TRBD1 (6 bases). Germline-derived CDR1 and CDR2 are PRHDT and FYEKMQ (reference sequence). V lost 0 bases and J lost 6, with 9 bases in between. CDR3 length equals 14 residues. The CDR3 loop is CASSLGTGPNIQYF. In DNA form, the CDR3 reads TGTGCCAGCAGCTTAGGAACAGGGCCAAACATTCAGTACTTC. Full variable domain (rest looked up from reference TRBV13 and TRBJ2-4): AAGVIQSPRHLIKEKRETATLKCYPIPRHDTVYWYQQGPGQDPQFLISFYEKMQSDKGSIPDRFSAQQFSDYHSELNMSSLELGDSALYFCASSLGTGPNIQYFGAGTRLSVL.

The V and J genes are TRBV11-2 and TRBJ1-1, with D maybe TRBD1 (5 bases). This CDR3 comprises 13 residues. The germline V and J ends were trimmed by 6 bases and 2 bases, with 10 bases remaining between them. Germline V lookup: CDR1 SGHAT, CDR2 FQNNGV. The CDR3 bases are TGTGCCAGCAGATCGACAGCTAACACTGAAGCTTTCTTT. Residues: CASRSTANTEAFF.

The CDR3 DNA reads as TGTGCCAGCAGCTTAACTGTCGGAGGTTTTTCCTACGAGCAGTACTTC. This codes for CASSLTVGGFSYEQYF. V is TRBV7-8 and J is TRBJ2-5; weak D call: TRBD2 (5 bases). The J call could be wrong; TRBJ2-7 is a better fit for the DNA end. The length of the CDR3 is 16 residues. Germline lookup yields CDR1 SGHVS and CDR2 FQNEAQ.

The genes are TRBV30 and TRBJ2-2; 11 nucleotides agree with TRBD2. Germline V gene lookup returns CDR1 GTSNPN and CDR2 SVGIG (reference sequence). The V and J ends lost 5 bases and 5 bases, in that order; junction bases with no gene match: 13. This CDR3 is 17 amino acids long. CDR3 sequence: CAWSLLRLAGGTGELFF. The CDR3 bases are TGTGCCTGGTCACTCCTAAGGCTAGCGGGAGGTACCGGGGAGCTGTTTTTT.

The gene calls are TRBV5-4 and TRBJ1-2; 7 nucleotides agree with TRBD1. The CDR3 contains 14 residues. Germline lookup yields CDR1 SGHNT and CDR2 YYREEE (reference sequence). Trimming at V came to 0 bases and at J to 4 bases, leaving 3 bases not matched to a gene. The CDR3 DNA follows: TGTGCCAGCAGCTTGGAAGGGGGCAGCTATGGCTACACCTTC. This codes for CASSLEGGSYGYTF.

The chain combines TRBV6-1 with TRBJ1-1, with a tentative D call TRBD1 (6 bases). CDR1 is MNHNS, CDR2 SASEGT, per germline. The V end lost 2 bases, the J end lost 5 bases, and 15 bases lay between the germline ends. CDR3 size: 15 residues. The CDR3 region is CASSEWAGVRTEAFF. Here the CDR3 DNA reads TGTGCCAGCAGTGAATGGGCAGGGGTGAGAACTGAAGCTTTCTTT.